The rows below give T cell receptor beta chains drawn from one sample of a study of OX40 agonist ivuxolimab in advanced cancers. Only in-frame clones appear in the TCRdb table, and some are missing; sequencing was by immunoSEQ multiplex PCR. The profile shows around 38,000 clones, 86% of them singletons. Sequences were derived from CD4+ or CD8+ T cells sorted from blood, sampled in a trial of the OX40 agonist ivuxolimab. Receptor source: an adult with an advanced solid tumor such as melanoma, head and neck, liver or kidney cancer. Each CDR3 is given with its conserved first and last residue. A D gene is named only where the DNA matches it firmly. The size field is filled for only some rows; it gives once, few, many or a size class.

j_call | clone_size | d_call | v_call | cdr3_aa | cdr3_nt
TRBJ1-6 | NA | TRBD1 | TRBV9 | CASSARDSKNSPLHF | TGTGCCAGCAGCGCCCGGGACAGTAAAAATTCACCCCTCCACTTT
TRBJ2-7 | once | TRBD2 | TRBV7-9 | CASSSGGGYEQYF | TGTGCCAGCAGCTCGGGAGGCGGTTACGAGCAGTACTTC
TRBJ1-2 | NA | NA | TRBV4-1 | CASSQVGGSNYGYTF | TGCGCCAGCAGCCAAGTGGGTGGTAGTAACTATGGCTACACCTTC
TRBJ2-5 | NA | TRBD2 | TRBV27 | CASNTPGGTRRIQETQYF | TGTGCCAGCAATACGCCGGGGGGGACTAGGCGTATCCAAGAGACCCAGTACTTC
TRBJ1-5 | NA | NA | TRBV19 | CASSIGYSNQPQHF | TGTGCCAGTAGTATCGGGTATAGCAATCAGCCCCAGCATTTT
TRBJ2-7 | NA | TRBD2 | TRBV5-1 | CASRPPGLAASYEQYF | TGCGCCAGCAGACCTCCGGGACTAGCGGCCTCCTACGAGCAGTACTTC
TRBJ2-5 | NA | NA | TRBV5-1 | CASSLEGSEQETQYF | TGCGCCAGCAGCTTGGAAGGTAGCGAGCAAGAGACCCAGTACTTC
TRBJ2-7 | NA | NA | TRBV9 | CASSVVAYSYEQYF | TGTGCCAGCAGCGTAGTAGCGTACTCCTACGAGCAGTACTTC
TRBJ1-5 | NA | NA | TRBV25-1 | CASSGGGPNQPQHF | TGTGCCAGCAGTGGGGGGGGACCCAATCAGCCCCAGCATTTT
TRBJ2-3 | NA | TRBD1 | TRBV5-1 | CASSLAGTGTDTQYF | TGCGCCAGCAGCTTGGCCGGGACAGGCACAGATACGCAGTATTTT
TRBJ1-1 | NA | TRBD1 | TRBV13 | CASSLETGSTFF | TGTGCCAGCAGCTTAGAGACAGGGAGTACTTTCTTT
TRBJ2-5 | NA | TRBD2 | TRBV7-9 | CASSFPTSGVVPQYF | TGTGCCAGCAGCTTCCCTACTAGCGGGGTAGTTCCCCAGTACTTC
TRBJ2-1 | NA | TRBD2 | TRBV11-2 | CASSLGKPSGTYNEQFF | TGTGCCAGCAGCTTAGGCAAGCCTAGCGGAACCTACAATGAGCAGTTCTTC
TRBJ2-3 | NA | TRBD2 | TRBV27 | CASSFLAGGSTDTQYF | TGTGCCAGCAGTTTTTTGGCGGGGGGGAGCACAGATACGCAGTATTTT
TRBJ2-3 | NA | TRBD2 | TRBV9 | CASSKTGTSRKTSTDTQYF | TGTGCCAGCAGCAAAACCGGGACTAGCAGAAAAACTAGCACAGATACGCAGTATTTT
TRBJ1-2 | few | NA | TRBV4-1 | CASSQVTANYGYTF | TGCGCCAGCAGCCAAGTTACGGCTAACTATGGCTACACCTTC
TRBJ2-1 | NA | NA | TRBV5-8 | CASSLATEPYNEQFF | TGTGCCAGCAGCTTGGCGACAGAACCCTACAATGAGCAGTTCTTC
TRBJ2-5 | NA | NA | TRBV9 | CASSVGGRLQETQYF | TGTGCCAGCAGCGTCGGGGGCCGCCTCCAAGAGACCCAGTACTTC
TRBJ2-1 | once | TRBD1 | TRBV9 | CASSDRGNEQFF | TGTGCCAGCAGCGACAGGGGCAATGAGCAGTTCTTC
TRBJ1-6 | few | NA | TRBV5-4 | CASSPGVGPLHF | TGTGCCAGCAGCCCCGGGGTGGGACCCCTCCACTTT
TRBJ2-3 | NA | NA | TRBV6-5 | CASSSWTVTDTQYF | TGTGCCAGCAGTTCCTGGACAGTGACAGATACGCAGTATTTT
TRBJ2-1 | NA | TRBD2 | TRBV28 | CASRVGLAGGKDEQFF | TGTGCCAGCCGCGTGGGGCTAGCGGGAGGGAAGGATGAGCAGTTCTTC
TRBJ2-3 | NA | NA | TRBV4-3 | CASSQEDKPGTDTQYF | TGCGCCAGCAGCCAAGAGGACAAACCGGGCACAGATACGCAGTATTTT
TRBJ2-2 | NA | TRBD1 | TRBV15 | CATSKPPGQDLGELFF | TGTGCCACCAGCAAACCTCCGGGACAGGACCTCGGGGAGCTGTTTTTT